The clone carrying this T cell receptor beta chain was observed a handful of times. What it binds is not known. The entry originates in a study of blood T cells in healthy people across ages. Whole-study findings and limits: Both naive CD4+ cell counts and diversity were greater in long-lived donors than in aged donors.

Germline V gives CDR1 SGHRS, CDR2 YFSETQ. CDR3 length: 14 residues. Through a sample-barcoded 5' primer and a J-beta primer mix, a second PCR was run for about 6 to 12 cycles. One entry per CDR3 protein results from TCRdb running MiXCR on the 5' RACE reads. The sample lists about 560,000 distinct CDR3 sequences, over 25% occurring once. The sample also formed part of further work on T cells of mothers and their children.

The V gene is TRBV5-1, the J gene TRBJ2-1; D might be TRBD1 (6 bases). The assigned J gene may be wrong: the sequence end matches TRBJ2-5 better. The origin of this receptor is a boy aged 2-15 years in good health. Material for sequencing was blood. The CDR3 loop is CASSSHQGQETQYF. The DNA of the CDR3 is TGCGCCAGCAGCTCACACCAGGGGCAAGAGACCCAGTACTTC.